These T cell receptor beta chains were read from a single sample in a study of vaccination effects on CD4 cells after COVID-19. For these receptors, no antigen is known. Sequencing was performed with immunoSEQ multiplex PCR; in TCRdb, only in-frame clones are kept and a portion is missing. The sample yields some 66,000 clones, around 80% seen once. Specimen: CD4+ T cells from PBMCs cultured without peptide, collected after COVID-19 vaccination. These receptors were obtained from a human donor who received a COVID-19 vaccine. The CDR3 runs from the conserved cysteine through the conserved F or W. A D gene is named only where the DNA matches it firmly. Not all rows give a size; the values are once, few, many and, for expanded clones, a class.

clone size	D gene	V gene	J gene	CDR3 DNA	CDR3 protein
-	-	TRBV5-4	TRBJ1-3	TGTGCCAGCAGCTTCCCGGGACAAGACTCTGGAAACACCATATATTTT	CASSFPGQDSGNTIYF
-	TRBD1	TRBV19	TRBJ1-4	TGTGCCAGTAGTACAAACCGGGACAGGGGAGCCGGAGAAAAACTGTTTTTT	CASSTNRDRGAGEKLFF
-	TRBD1	TRBV5-4	TRBJ1-1	TGTGCCAGCAGCTCGGGACAGGGGATGAACACTGAAGCTTTCTTT	CASSSGQGMNTEAFF
once	TRBD2	TRBV7-2	TRBJ2-3	TGTGCCAGCAGCTCCGCCCAGCTAGCGGGGGTTAGCACAGATACGCAGTATTTT	CASSSAQLAGVSTDTQYF
-	-	TRBV27	TRBJ1-2	TGTGCCAGCAGGACGGATGTTGGGGGCTACACCTTC	CASRTDVGGYTF
once	-	TRBV2	TRBJ1-4	TGTGCCAGCAGTGAGGCAGGTAGCGGCACAACGGGACTGTTTTTT	CASSEAGSGTTGLFF
few	-	TRBV4-1	TRBJ1-4	TGCGCCAGCAGCCAACAGGGGCGGTCTAATGAAAAACTGTTTTTT	CASSQQGRSNEKLFF
-	-	TRBV2	TRBJ1-2	TGTGCCAGCATTCGTCGAGAAACAGCTTCCGGGGCCTATGGCTACACCTTC	CASIRRETASGAYGYTF
-	TRBD2	TRBV3-1/TRBV3-2	TRBJ2-1	TGTGCCAGCAGCCCGAGAGGGCTAGCGGGGCATGAGCAGTTCTTC	CASSPRGLAGHEQFF
-	-	TRBV28	TRBJ1-2	TGTGCCAGCACAATCGGCCCTACCTATGGCTACACCTTC	CASTIGPTYGYTF
-	TRBD2	TRBV5-6	TRBJ2-5	TGTGCCAGCAGCTTGATGGGGGGGCAAGAGACCCAGTACTTC	CASSLMGGQETQYF
few	-	TRBV2	TRBJ2-2	TGTGCCAGCAGAGTAGAGCGGGCGAACACCGGGGAGCTGTTTTTT	CASRVERANTGELFF
-	TRBD1	TRBV9	TRBJ1-5	TGTGCCAGCAGCCCGACGATCGGGACAGGCCAGCCCCAGCATTTT	CASSPTIGTGQPQHF
-	-	TRBV25-1	TRBJ1-3	TGTGCCAGCAGGAGCAACTCTGGAAACACCATATATTTT	CASRSNSGNTIYF
-	TRBD1	TRBV28	TRBJ1-2	TGTGCCAGCCGATCCCCGGGGGACAGGGGGGACTATGGCTACACCTTC	CASRSPGDRGDYGYTF
-	-	TRBV19	TRBJ1-5	TGTGCCAGTAGTATAGGTTCAGCCAGGGACAATCAGCCCCAGCATTTT	CASSIGSARDNQPQHF
-	-	TRBV7-2	TRBJ2-1	TGTGCCAGCAGCTTAGTCGCCCTGGATGAGCAGTTCTTC	CASSLVALDEQFF
-	TRBD1	TRBV5-4	TRBJ2-5	TGTGCCAGCAGCCGCGGATTAACCAACCGGGACAGCCAAGAGACCCAGTACTTC	CASSRGLTNRDSQETQYF
-	-	TRBV19	TRBJ1-6	TGTGCCAGTAGCCCACGACTAGGGGCGGTCGGCAATTCACCCCTCCACTTT	CASSPRLGAVGNSPLHF
-	TRBD1	TRBV7-7	TRBJ1-5	TGTGCCAGCAGCCCAGACAGGGACCAGCCCCAGCATTTT	CASSPDRDQPQHF
-	-	TRBV5-4	TRBJ1-2	TGTGCCAGCAGCTTTAGTCTCGGGGGCGCGCCCTATGGCTACACCTTC	CASSFSLGGAPYGYTF
few	TRBD2	TRBV7-3	TRBJ2-5	TGTGCCAGCAGCTTAGGGGGTAGCGGGGGCCAAGAGACCCAGTACTTC	CASSLGGSGGQETQYF